This TCR beta chain was documented in a study of blood T cell repertoires in COVID-19. Sequencing was performed with immunoSEQ multiplex PCR; in TCRdb, only in-frame clones are kept and a portion is missing. The sample records roughly 60,000 clones, 75% to 80% being singletons. The V gene lost 3 bases and the J gene lost 0 bases, with 12 bases spanning the gap. The CDR3 covers 15 residues. The V gene's germline CDR1 is SGHRS and CDR2 YFSETQ. The rearrangement uses TRBV5-1 and TRBJ1-1; maybe TRBD1 (6 bases). The clonotype comes from a human donor in a cohort sampled during active COVID-19. The sample comprised peripheral blood. CDR3 sequence: CASSSRTEMNTEAFF. CDR3 sequence (DNA): TGCGCCAGCAGCTCTAGGACAGAGATGAACACTGAAGCTTTCTTT. The whole variable domain, filled in from reference TRBV5-1 and TRBJ1-1, reads KAGVTQTPRYLIKTRGQQVTLSCSPISGHRSVSWYQQTPGQGLQFLFEYFSETQRNKGNFPGRFSGRQFSNSRSEMNVSTLELGDSALYLCASSSRTEMNTEAFFGQGTRLTVV.